These 2 T cell receptor beta chains came from one sample sequenced in a study of tumor-infiltrating lymphocytes in primary liver carcinoma. Taking 20-30 mg of unsorted bulk tissue, the authors co-extracted RNA and DNA. Starting material of approximately 500 ng total RNA yielded TCR beta cDNA via a constant-region primer. Investigators got TCR beta libraries out of three nested multiplex PCR rounds, done with slightly modified ARM-PCR. Each of the first two PCR rounds ran approximately 10 cycles with TRBV1-TRBV30 forward and C-beta reverse primers. TCRdb reprocessed the multiplex PCR reads via MiXCR and lists one record per CDR3 protein. The sample yields 80,000 to 100,000 distinct CDR3 sequences, about 70% seen once. Sequenced material: tumor-adjacent normal liver tissue. These receptor sequences come from a man aged 40-49 years with primary liver carcinoma and hepatitis B virus infection.

On this clonotype: The CDR3 does not close with the conserved phenylalanine or tryptophan, likely indicating a read error. The chain recombines TRBV6-1 with TRBJ2-7; 11 positions match TRBD2. CDR3 length equals 15 residues. Germline V gene lookup returns CDR1 MNHNS and CDR2 SASEGT. CDR3 in amino acids: CASSETSGSSYKQYL. The CDR3 DNA sequence: TGTGCCAGCAGTGAAACTAGCGGGAGCTCCTACAAGCAGTACTTA.

This clonotype was seen only once. The J gene is TRBJ2-7, the V gene TRBV7-3; 10 nucleotides align to TRBD2. Trimming cost V 10 bases and J 0 bases; bases outside gene matches: 6. Germline assignment: CDR1 SGHTA and CDR2 FQGTGA. The CDR3 runs 14 residues. CDR3 DNA: TGTGCCACGAGACCTAGCGGGGGCTCCTACGAGCAGTACTTC. It yields the protein CATRPSGGSYEQYF.